The sequence of this T cell receptor (beta chain) was determined in a study of blood T cell repertoires in COVID-19. Overall study: The United States, Italy and Spain supplied acute and convalescent COVID-19 samples. Sources were T cells, B-cell-depleted T cells, or PBMCs; the material itself was cDNA or gDNA.

In the authors' workflow: Reference gene primer amplification yielded estimated nucleated cell counts. Sequencing was performed with immunoSEQ multiplex PCR; in TCRdb, only in-frame clones are kept and a portion is missing. That table supplies the V and J calls and clone size; D and trimming were determined from the DNA. The data contain about 270,000 clones, around 82% of them singletons. CDR1 and CDR2 from the germline V gene are SGDLS and YYNGEE. The CDR3 has 15 amino acids. V gave up 4 bases and J gave up 10 bases; unmatched junction bases: 14. The sequenced sample was peripheral blood. The sequence came from a man at least 80 years old with acute or convalescent COVID-19. V and J are TRBV9 and TRBJ2-3; 8 bases are shared with TRBD2. The CDR3 DNA reads TGTGCCAGCAGCCCTTCCGGGACTAGTGGGGAATCGCAGTATTTT. Protein product: CASSPSGTSGESQYF.